This TCR beta chain was captured by sequencing in a study of siplizumab effects on memory and regulatory T cells. Study results and caveats: Solely a minor proportion of alloreactive clones could be assigned to unstimulated subsets. Relative to controls at about 28%, mappable alloreactive CD4+ clones exhibited a mean Treg-derived proportion of approximately 70% with siplizumab. Siplizumab produced a significant drop in alloreactive sequences attributable to unstimulated CD4+ memory cells.

The ends were cut back, 3 bases at V and 1 base at J, with 6 bases in the middle. The CDR3 has 14 residues. Germline V gives CDR1 LNHDA, CDR2 SQIVND (reference sequence). TCRdb keeps only in-frame clones here, not all; method: immunoSEQ multiplex PCR. The sample carries some 90,000 clones, approximately 90% recorded once. Note on this clone: Antigen specificity is unknown.

The chain is built from TRBV19 and TRBJ2-2; D gene unclear. This clonotype was sampled from a human donor in good health. The sequenced material came from CD4+ T cells sorted from blood. The CDR3 is CASSIWGNTGELFF. CDR3 nucleotides: TGTGCCAGTAGTATCTGGGGGAACACCGGGGAGCTGTTTTTT.